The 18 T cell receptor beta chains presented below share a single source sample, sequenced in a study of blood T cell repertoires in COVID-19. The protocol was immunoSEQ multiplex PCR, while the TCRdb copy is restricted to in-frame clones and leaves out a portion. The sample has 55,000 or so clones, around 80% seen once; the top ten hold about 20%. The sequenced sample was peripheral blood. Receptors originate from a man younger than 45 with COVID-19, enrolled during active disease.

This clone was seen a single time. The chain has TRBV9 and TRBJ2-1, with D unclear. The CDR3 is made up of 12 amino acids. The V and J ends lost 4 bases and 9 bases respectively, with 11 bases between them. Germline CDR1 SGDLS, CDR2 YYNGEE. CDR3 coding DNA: TGTGCCAGCAGCCAAGTGCCGGGTGAGCAGTTCTTC. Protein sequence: CASSQVPGEQFF.

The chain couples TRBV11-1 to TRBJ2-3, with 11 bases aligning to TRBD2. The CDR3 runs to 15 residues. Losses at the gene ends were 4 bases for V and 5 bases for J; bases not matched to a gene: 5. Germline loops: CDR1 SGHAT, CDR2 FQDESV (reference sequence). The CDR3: CASSSGTSGGDTQYF. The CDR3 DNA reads TGTGCCAGCAGCTCGGGGACTAGCGGTGGAGATACGCAGTATTTT.

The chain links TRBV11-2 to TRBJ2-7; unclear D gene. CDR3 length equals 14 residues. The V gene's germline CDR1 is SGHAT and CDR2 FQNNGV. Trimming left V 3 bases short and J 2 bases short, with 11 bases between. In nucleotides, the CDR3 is TGTGCCAGCAGCTTCGCCCTTCCGGCCTACGAGCAGTACTTC. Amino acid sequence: CASSFALPAYEQYF.

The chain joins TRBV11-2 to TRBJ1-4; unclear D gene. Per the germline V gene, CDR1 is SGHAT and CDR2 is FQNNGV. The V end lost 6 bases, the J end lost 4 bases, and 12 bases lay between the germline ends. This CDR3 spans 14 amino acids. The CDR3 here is CASSRAGLNEKLFF. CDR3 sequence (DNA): TGTGCCAGCAGTCGAGCAGGACTTAATGAAAAACTGTTTTTT.

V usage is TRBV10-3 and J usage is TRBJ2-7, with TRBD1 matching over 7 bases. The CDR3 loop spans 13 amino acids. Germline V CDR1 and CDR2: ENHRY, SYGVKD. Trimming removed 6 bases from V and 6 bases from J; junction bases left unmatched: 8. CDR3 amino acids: CAIRTGVISEQYF. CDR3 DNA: TGTGCCATCAGAACAGGGGTTATTTCCGAGCAGTACTTC.

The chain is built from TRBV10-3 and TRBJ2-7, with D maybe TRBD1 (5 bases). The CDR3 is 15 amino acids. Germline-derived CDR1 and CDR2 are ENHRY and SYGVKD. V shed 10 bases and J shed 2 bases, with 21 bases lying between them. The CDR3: CATRQHSFLPYEQYF. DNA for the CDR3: TGTGCCACTCGACAGCATTCCTTTCTACCCTACGAGCAGTACTTC.

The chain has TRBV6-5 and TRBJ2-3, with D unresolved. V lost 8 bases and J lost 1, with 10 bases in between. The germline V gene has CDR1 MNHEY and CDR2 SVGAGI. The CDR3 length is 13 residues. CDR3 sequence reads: CASLTPRTDTQYF. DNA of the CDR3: TGTGCCAGCTTGACACCTCGCACAGATACGCAGTATTTT.

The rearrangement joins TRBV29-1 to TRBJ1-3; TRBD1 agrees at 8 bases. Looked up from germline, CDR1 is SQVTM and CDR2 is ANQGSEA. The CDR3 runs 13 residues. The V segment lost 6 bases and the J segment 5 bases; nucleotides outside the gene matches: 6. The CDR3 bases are TGCAGCGTGCGGGACAGGAAAAGAAACACCATATATTTT. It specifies CSVRDRKRNTIYF.

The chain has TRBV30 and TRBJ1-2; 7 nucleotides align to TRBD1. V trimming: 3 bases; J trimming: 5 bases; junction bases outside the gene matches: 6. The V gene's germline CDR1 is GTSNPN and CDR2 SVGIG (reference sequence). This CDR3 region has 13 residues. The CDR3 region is CAWRGTALYGYTF. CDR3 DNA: TGTGCCTGGAGAGGGACAGCCCTTTATGGCTACACCTTC. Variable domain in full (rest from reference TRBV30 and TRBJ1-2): SQTIHQWPATLVQPVGSPLSLECTVEGTSNPNLYWYRQAAGRGLQLLFYSVGIGQISSEVPQNLSASRPQDRQFILSSKKLLLSDSGFYLCAWRGTALYGYTFGSGTRLTVV.

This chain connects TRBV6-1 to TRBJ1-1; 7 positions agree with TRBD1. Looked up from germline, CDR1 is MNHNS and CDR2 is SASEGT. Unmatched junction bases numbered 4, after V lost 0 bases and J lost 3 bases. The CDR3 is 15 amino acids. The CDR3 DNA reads TGTGCCAGCAGTGAAGCGGAGGGGGCGTACACTGAAGCTTTCTTT. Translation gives CASSEAEGAYTEAFF.

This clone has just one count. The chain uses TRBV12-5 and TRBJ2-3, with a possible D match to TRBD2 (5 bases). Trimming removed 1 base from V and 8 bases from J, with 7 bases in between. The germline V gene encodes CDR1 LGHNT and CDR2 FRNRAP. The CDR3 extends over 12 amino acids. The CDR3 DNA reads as TGTGCTAGTGGTTTGGACCGGGGTACGCAGTATTTT. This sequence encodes CASGLDRGTQYF.

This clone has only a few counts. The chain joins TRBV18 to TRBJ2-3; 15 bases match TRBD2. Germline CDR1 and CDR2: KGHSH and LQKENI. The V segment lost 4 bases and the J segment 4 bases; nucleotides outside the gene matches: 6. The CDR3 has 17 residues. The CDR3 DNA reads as TGTGCCAGCTCACGATGGACTAGCGGGAGGGGTGCAGATACGCAGTATTTT. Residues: CASSRWTSGRGADTQYF.

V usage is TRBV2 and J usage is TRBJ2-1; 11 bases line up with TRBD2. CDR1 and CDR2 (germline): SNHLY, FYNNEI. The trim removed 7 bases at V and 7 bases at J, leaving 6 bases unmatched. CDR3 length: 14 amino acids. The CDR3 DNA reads TGTGCCAGCACGGGTCTAGCGGGAGGAAATGAGCAGTTCTTC. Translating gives CASTGLAGGNEQFF.

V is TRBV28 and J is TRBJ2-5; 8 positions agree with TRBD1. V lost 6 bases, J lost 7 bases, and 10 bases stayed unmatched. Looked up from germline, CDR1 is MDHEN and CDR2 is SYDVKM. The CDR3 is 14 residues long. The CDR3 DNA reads TGTGCCAGCAGCTCCGTCGGACAGGGAGGGACCCAGTACTTC. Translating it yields CASSSVGQGGTQYF.

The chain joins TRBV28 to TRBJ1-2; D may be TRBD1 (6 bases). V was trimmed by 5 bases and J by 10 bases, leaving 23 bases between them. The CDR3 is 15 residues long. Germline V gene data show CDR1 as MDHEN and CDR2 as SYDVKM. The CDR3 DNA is TGTGCCAGCAGTCCGAGGAGCCTACAGGGACAATACTACACCTTC. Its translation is CASSPRSLQGQYYTF.

The CDR3 bases are TGCGCCAGCAGCCAAGATGAACTAGCGGGGTCAGAATCCTACAATGAGCAGTTCTTC. Its translation is CASSQDELAGSESYNEQFF. The gene calls are TRBV4-1 and TRBJ2-1; 10 bases match TRBD2. CDR1 MGHRA and CDR2 YSYEKL come from the germline V gene. Unmatched junction bases numbered 9, after V lost 0 bases and J lost 1 base. The CDR3 contains 19 residues.

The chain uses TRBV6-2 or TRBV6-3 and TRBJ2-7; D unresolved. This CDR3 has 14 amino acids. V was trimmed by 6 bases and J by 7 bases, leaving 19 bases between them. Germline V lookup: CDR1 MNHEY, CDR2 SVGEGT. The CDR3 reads CASSQTTTHWEQYF. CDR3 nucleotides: TGTGCCAGCAGCCAAACTACGACTCATTGGGAGCAGTACTTC.

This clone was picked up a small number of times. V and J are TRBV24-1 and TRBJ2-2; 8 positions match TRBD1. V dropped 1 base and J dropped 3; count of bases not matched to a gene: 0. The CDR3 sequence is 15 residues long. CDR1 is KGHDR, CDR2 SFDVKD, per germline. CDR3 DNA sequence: TGTGCCACCAGTGATTTACAGGGGGACACCGGGGAGCTGTTTTTT. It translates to CATSDLQGDTGELFF.